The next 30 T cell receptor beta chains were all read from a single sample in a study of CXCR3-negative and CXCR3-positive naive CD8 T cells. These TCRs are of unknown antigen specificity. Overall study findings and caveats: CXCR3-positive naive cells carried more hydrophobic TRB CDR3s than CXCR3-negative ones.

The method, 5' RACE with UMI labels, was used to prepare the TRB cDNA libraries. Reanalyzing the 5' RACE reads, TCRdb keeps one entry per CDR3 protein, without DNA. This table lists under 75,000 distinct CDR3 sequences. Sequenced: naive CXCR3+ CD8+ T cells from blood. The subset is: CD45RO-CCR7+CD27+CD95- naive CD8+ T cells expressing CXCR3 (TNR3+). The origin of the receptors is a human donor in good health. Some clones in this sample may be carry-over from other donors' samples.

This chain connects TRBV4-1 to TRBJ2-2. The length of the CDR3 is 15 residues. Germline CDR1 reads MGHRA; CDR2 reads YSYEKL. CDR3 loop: CASSQFAGNTGELFF.

This chain's CDR3 is CASSFFVPGLDWSEQFF. The chain recombines TRBV7-8 with TRBJ2-1; lacking DNA, the TRBD2 call made by TCRdb goes unchecked. The CDR3 consists of 17 residues. CDR1 and CDR2 (germline): SGHVS, FQNEAQ.

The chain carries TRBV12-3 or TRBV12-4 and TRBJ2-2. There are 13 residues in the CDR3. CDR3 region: CASSLILPGELFF.

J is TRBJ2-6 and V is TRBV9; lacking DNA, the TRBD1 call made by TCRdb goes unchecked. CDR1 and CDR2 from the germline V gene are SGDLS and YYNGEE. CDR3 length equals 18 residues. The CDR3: CASSPGTGALSGANVLTF.

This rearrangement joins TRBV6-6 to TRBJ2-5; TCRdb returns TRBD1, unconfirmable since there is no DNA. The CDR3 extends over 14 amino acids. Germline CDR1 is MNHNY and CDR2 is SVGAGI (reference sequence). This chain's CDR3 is CASRDFPLQETQYF.

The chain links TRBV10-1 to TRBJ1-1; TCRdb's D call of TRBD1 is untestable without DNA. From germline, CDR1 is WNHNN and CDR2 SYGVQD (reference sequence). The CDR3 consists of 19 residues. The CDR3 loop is CASSEVYGGFYRMNTEAFF.

The CDR3 here is CASSLYPLLYTGELFF. The chain uses TRBV27 and TRBJ2-2. Per germline, CDR1 MNHEY and CDR2 SMNVEV (reference sequence). The CDR3 loop spans 16 amino acids.

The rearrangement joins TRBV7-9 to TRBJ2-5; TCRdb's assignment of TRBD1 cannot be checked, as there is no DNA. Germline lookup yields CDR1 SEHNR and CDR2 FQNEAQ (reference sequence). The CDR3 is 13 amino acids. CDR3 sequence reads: CASSETGGETQYF.

The CDR3 sequence: CASSPWEAGTYEQYF. The chain uses TRBV12-3 or TRBV12-4 and TRBJ2-7; TCRdb picks TRBD2, but there is no DNA to check that call. The CDR3 has 15 residues.

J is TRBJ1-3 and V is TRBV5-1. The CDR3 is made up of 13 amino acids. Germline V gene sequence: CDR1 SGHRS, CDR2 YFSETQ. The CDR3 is CASSLAPGNTIYF.

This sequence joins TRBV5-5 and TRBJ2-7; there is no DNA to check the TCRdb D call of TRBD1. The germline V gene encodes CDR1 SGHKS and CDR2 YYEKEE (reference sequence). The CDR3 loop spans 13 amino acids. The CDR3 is CASSPDRPYEQYF.

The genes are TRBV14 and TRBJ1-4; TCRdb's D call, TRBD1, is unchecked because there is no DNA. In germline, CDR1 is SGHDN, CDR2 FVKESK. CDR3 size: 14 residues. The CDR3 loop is CASSLGQGVEKLFF.

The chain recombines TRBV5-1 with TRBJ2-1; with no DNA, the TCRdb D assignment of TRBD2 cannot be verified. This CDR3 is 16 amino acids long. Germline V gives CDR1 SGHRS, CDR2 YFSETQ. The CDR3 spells CASTAVPTSRVEEQFF. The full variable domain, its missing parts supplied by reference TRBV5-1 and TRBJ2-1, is KAGVTQTPRYLIKTRGQQVTLSCSPISGHRSVSWYQQTPGQGLQFLFEYFSETQRNKGNFPGRFSGRQFSNSRSEMNVSTLELGDSALYLCASTAVPTSRVEEQFFGPGTRLTVL.

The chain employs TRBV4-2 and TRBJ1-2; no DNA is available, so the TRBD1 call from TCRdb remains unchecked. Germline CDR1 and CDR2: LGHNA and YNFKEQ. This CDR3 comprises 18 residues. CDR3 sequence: CASSLQPGQGIANYGYTF.

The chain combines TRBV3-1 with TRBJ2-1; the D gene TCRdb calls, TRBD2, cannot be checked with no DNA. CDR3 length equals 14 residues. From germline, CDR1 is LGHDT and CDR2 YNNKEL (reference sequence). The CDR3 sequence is CASSQVEVRNEQFF.

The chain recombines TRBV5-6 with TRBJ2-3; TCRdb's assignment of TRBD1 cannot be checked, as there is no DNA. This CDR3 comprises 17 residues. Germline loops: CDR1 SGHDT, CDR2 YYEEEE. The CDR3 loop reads CASSLPLTDPRTDTQYF.

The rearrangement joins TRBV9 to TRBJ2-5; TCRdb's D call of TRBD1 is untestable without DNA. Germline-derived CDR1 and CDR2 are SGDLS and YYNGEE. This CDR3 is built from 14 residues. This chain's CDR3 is CASSGAGAQETQYF.

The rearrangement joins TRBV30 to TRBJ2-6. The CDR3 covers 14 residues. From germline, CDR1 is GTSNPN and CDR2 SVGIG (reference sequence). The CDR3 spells CAWSPGVGANVLTF.

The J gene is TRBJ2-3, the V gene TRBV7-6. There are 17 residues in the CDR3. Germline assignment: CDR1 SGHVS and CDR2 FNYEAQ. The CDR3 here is CASSLALAATHTDTQYF.

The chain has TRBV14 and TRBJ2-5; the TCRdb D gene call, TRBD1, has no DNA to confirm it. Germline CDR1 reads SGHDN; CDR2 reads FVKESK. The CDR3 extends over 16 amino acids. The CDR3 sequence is CASSPRQVLYQETQYF.

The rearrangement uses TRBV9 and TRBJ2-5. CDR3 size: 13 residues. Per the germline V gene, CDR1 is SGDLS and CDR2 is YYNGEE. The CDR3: CASSVWEQETQYF.

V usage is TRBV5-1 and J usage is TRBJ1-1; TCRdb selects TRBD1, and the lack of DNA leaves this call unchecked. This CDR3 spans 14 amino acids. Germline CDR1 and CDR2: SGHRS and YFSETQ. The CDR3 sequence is CATKTGTLNTEAFF.

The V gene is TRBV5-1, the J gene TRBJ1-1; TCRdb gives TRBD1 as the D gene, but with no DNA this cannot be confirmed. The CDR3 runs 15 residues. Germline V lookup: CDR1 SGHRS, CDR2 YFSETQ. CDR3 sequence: CASSLRQGMNTEAFF.

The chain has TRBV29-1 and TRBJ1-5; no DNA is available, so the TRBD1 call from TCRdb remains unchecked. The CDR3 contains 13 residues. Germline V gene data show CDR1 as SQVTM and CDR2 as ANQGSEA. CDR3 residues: CSPLAHSNQPQHF.

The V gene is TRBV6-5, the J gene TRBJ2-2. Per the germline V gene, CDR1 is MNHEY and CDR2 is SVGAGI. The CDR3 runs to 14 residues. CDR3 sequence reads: CASSYSVEAGELFF.

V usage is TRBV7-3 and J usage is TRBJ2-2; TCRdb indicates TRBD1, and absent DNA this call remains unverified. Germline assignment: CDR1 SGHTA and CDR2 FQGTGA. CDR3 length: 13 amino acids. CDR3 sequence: CASSQGNTGELFF.

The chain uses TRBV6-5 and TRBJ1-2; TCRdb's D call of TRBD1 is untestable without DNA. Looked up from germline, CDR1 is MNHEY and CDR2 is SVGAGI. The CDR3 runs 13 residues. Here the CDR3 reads CASSSGGPYGYTF.

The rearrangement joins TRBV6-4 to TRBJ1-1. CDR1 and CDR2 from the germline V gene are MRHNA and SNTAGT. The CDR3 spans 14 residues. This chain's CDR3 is CASRLTGPSTEAFF.

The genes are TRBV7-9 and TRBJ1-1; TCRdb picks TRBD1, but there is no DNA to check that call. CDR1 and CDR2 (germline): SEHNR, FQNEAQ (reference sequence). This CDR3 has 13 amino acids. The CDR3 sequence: CASSLQGVPEAFF.

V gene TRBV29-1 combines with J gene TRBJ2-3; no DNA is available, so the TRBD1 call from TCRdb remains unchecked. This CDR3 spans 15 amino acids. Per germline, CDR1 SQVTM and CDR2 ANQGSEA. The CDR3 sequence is CSVELSRGPTDTQYF.